Presented here are 25 T cell receptor beta chains from one specimen sequenced in a study of blood T cell repertoires in COVID-19. Some clones are missing from TCRdb's copy, which holds only in-frame ones; the method was immunoSEQ multiplex PCR. The table records some 53,000 clones, around 84% of them present only once. The sequenced sample consisted of peripheral blood. The source of these receptors is a man between 65 and 85 years old with acute or convalescent COVID-19.

This clone has only one observation. The rearrangement uses TRBV3-1 (or the pseudogene TRBV3-2) and TRBJ2-1, with TRBD2 matching 14 bases. With V trimmed by 6 bases and J by 9 bases, 10 bases remained unmatched. The CDR3 totals 16 residues. The V gene's germline CDR1 is LGHDT and CDR2 YNNKEL (reference sequence). CDR3 nucleotides: TGTGCCAGCAGTCCGACTAGCGGGGGGGCATCAGTTGAGCAGTTCTTC. Protein product: CASSPTSGGASVEQFF.

The V gene is TRBV3-1 (or the pseudogene TRBV3-2), the J gene TRBJ2-7; the D gene is possibly TRBD2 (7 bases). CDR1 LGHDT and CDR2 YNNKEL come from the germline V gene (reference sequence). The CDR3 is 15 amino acids. The V and J ends lost 4 bases and 5 bases respectively, with 18 bases between them. The CDR3 is CASSLGRGGHNEQYF. CDR3 sequence (DNA): TGTGCCAGCAGCCTTGGGAGGGGGGGGCACAACGAGCAGTACTTC.

The J gene is TRBJ1-6, the V gene TRBV19; 10 bases fit TRBD1. This CDR3 is built from 14 residues. The germline CDR1 and CDR2 sequences are LNHDA and SQIVND (reference sequence). Germline trimming cut 10 bases from V and 10 bases from J; bases unmatched to any gene: 10. CDR3: CATSRGTGDSPLHF. The DNA for the CDR3 is TGTGCCACCAGTCGGGGGACAGGGGACTCACCCCTCCACTTT. Full variable domain (missing parts from reference TRBV19 and TRBJ1-6): DGGITQSPKYLFRKEGQNVTLSCEQNLNHDAMYWYRQDPGQGLRLIYYSQIVNDFQKGDIAEGYSVSREKKESFPLTVTSAQKNPTAFYLCATSRGTGDSPLHFGNGTRLTVT.

This chain connects TRBV5-8 to TRBJ2-1; no firm D call. CDR1 is SGHTS, CDR2 YDEGEE, per germline. The V gene lost 0 bases and the J gene lost 9 bases, with 4 bases spanning the gap. The length of the CDR3 is 11 residues. This CDR3 reads CASSLVFEQFF. DNA for the CDR3: TGTGCCAGCAGCTTGGTATTTGAGCAGTTCTTC.

The V call is TRBV15, the J call TRBJ2-7; D not certain. The ends were cut back, 0 bases at V and 2 bases at J, with 11 bases in the middle. The CDR3 has 15 residues. Germline CDR1 is LNHNV and CDR2 is YYDKDF (reference sequence). CDR3 region: CATSRDRVRTYEQYF. The CDR3, as DNA: TGTGCCACCAGCAGAGATCGGGTTAGGACCTACGAGCAGTACTTC.

The chain is built from TRBV30 and TRBJ1-1; no clear D gene. Germline CDR1 is GTSNPN and CDR2 is SVGIG (reference sequence). The germline V and J ends were trimmed by 3 bases and 1 base, with 9 bases remaining between them. The CDR3 extends over 13 amino acids. For the CDR3, the DNA is TGTGCCTGGAGGGCCAGTCGGAACACTGAAGCTTTCTTT. Its protein product is CAWRASRNTEAFF.

The V and J genes are TRBV28 and TRBJ1-2; D possibly corresponds to TRBD1 (5 bases). Trimming cost V 2 bases and J 6 bases, with 7 bases left between them. Germline V gene sequence: CDR1 MDHEN, CDR2 SYDVKM. The CDR3 covers 12 residues. CDR3 nucleotide sequence: TGTGCCAGCAGTTTAGCAGGGAATGGCTACACCTTC. This sequence encodes CASSLAGNGYTF.

The CDR3 loop reads CASSQEIGGRRYGYTF. CDR3 bases: TGTGCCAGCAGCCAAGAAATAGGTGGGCGCCGGTATGGCTACACCTTC. The rearrangement uses TRBV3-1 (or the pseudogene TRBV3-2) and TRBJ1-2; D is uncertain. V dropped 0 bases and J dropped 5 bases, with 16 bases sitting between them. CDR3 length: 16 residues. Germline lookup yields CDR1 LGHDT and CDR2 YNNKEL (reference sequence).

The J gene is TRBJ1-1, the V gene TRBV27, with TRBD1 identical over 7 bases. V trimming: 3 bases; J trimming: 0 bases; junction bases outside the gene matches: 7. CDR1 is MNHEY, CDR2 SMNVEV, per germline (reference sequence). The CDR3 covers 16 residues. CDR3 nucleotide sequence: TGTGCCAGCAGTTTTGTAGGGGGCGGGATGAACACTGAAGCTTTCTTT. Translated, it gives CASSFVGGGMNTEAFF.

The chain recombines TRBV6-1 with TRBJ1-2; the D is unclear. Germline V gives CDR1 MNHNS, CDR2 SASEGT. The V gene lost 2 bases and the J gene lost 6 bases, with 7 bases spanning the gap. The CDR3 is 12 residues long. The CDR3 DNA reads TGTGCCAGCAGTGAAACCGCAGATGGCTACACCTTC. Translation gives CASSETADGYTF.

The chain carries TRBV15 and TRBJ2-5; D not certain. Deletions cut 3 bases from V and 4 bases from J, with 9 bases between. CDR1 is LNHNV, CDR2 YYDKDF, per germline (reference sequence). This CDR3 is built from 13 residues. As DNA, the CDR3 is TGTGCCACCAGCAGCCGACTCGGAGAGACCCAGTACTTC. This codes for CATSSRLGETQYF. The full variable domain, with the rest looked up from reference TRBV15 and TRBJ2-5, is DAMVIQNPRYQVTQFGKPVTLSCSQTLNHNVMYWYQQKSSQAPKLLFHYYDKDFNNEADTPDNFQSRRPNTSFCFLDIRSPGLGDTAMYLCATSSRLGETQYFGPGTRLLVL.

This rearrangement joins TRBV15 to TRBJ2-7, with TRBD1 matching 12 bases. This CDR3 has 15 amino acids. V was pared by 1 base and J by 6 bases, with 4 bases of the junction left unmatched. Germline loops: CDR1 LNHNV, CDR2 YYDKDF (reference sequence). In DNA form, the CDR3 reads TGTGCCACCAGCAGAGTTGGGACAGGGGGCTTCGAGCAGTACTTC. It is translated as CATSRVGTGGFEQYF.

The genes are TRBV29-1 and TRBJ2-3; possible D gene TRBD2, 6 bases. The length of the CDR3 is 13 residues. Trimming left V 7 bases short and J 5 bases short, with 16 bases between. The germline V gene encodes CDR1 SQVTM and CDR2 ANQGSEA. The chain's CDR3 is CSGGTLIGDTQYF. CDR3 nucleotide sequence: TGCAGCGGCGGGACCCTCATCGGAGATACGCAGTATTTT.

The rearrangement joins TRBV9 to TRBJ1-3; 7 bases line up with TRBD1. The J segment lost 0 bases and the V segment lost 2 bases, leaving 11 bases of the junction unmatched. The CDR3 contains 18 residues. Per germline, CDR1 SGDLS and CDR2 YYNGEE. CDR3: CASSVTPHRGSSGNTIYF. The CDR3 DNA is TGTGCCAGCAGCGTCACCCCACACAGGGGCTCCTCTGGAAACACCATATATTTT.

The chain has TRBV25-1 and TRBJ2-5, with TRBD1 matching over 8 bases. The CDR3 sequence is 16 residues long. The germline CDR1 and CDR2 sequences are MGHDK and SYGVNS. J was trimmed by 2 bases and V by 3 bases; bases with no gene match: 8. The CDR3 here is CASSDLPGQAQETQYF. Here the CDR3 DNA reads TGTGCCAGCAGTGATCTCCCGGGACAGGCACAAGAGACCCAGTACTTC.

This chain joins TRBV5-4 and TRBJ2-1; 11 nucleotides match TRBD2. This CDR3 is 16 amino acids long. With 2 bases clipped from V and 6 bases from J, the junction kept 7 bases outside the gene matches. CDR1 SGHNT and CDR2 YYREEE come from the germline V gene (reference sequence). The CDR3 DNA reads as TGTGCCAGCAGCTTCTTTCTTCTAGCGGGGGGCAATGAGCAGTTCTTC. Its translation is CASSFFLLAGGNEQFF.

The chain recombines TRBV4-3 with TRBJ1-4; D not certain. The CDR3 is 16 residues long. Per germline, CDR1 LGHNA and CDR2 YSLEER. V lost 1 base, J lost 4 bases, and 13 bases lay in between. CDR3 protein: CASSQGSRRSNEKLFF. In DNA form, the CDR3 reads TGCGCCAGCAGCCAAGGTTCGAGGCGGAGTAATGAAAAACTGTTTTTT.

This sequence joins TRBV29-1 and TRBJ2-7; possible D gene TRBD1, 6 bases. With 4 bases removed from V and 4 bases from J, the gap between germline ends came to 11 bases. The CDR3 is made up of 12 amino acids. The germline gives CDR1 SQVTM, CDR2 ANQGSEA. CDR3 region: CSVVRGQYEQYF. CDR3 DNA sequence: TGCAGCGTTGTCCGGGGACAATACGAGCAGTACTTC.

The genes are TRBV5-4 and TRBJ2-1, with 7 positions matching TRBD1. With 4 bases clipped from V and 7 bases from J, the junction kept 14 bases outside the gene matches. The CDR3 is 16 residues long. Germline CDR1 and CDR2: SGHNT and YYREEE (reference sequence). CDR3 sequence reads: CASSRRLTGTANEQFF. The CDR3 DNA follows: TGTGCCAGCAGCCGACGTCTAACCGGGACAGCGAATGAGCAGTTCTTC.

This clone is a singleton in its sample. The chain combines TRBV4-3 with TRBJ2-2; D is ambiguous. Germline V gives CDR1 LGHNA, CDR2 YSLEER. The V and J ends lost 0 bases and 5 bases respectively, with 13 bases between them. This CDR3 is 16 amino acids long. Here the CDR3 reads CASSQDSWYATGELFF. DNA for the CDR3: TGCGCCAGCAGCCAAGATTCGTGGTATGCGACCGGGGAGCTGTTTTTT.

The chain couples TRBV9 to TRBJ2-2; 9 positions agree with TRBD1. Germline V lookup: CDR1 SGDLS, CDR2 YYNGEE. The V and J ends lost 4 bases and 5 bases, in that order; junction bases with no gene match: 6. The CDR3 loop spans 15 amino acids. For the CDR3, the DNA is TGTGCCAGCAGCACAGGACAGGGGCGGACCGGGGAGCTGTTTTTT. As protein: CASSTGQGRTGELFF. The full variable domain, its missing parts supplied by reference TRBV9 and TRBJ2-2, is DSGVTQTPKHLITATGQRVTLRCSPRSGDLSVYWYQQSLDQGLQFLIQYYNGEERAKGNILERFSAQQFPDLHSELNLSSLELGDSALYFCASSTGQGRTGELFFGEGSRLTVL.

The chain links TRBV7-9 to TRBJ1-5, with D perhaps TRBD1 (5 bases). With 0 bases removed from V and 2 bases from J, the gap between germline ends came to 5 bases. Per the germline V gene, CDR1 is SEHNR and CDR2 is FQNEAQ (reference sequence). The CDR3 contains 14 residues. The CDR3 sequence is CASSLAGGNQPQHF. Written as DNA, the CDR3 is TGTGCCAGCAGCTTAGCAGGGGGCAATCAGCCCCAGCATTTT.

This clone was observed a single time. The rearrangement joins TRBV7-9 to TRBJ1-4; D remains ambiguous. Deletions cut 0 bases from V and 0 bases from J, with 2 bases between. This CDR3 has 14 amino acids. Germline V lookup: CDR1 SEHNR, CDR2 FQNEAQ (reference sequence). CDR3 in amino acids: CASSLAATNEKLFF. The CDR3 DNA reads as TGTGCCAGCAGCTTAGCCGCAACTAATGAAAAACTGTTTTTT.

The chain couples TRBV2 to TRBJ1-5; D is undetermined. In germline, CDR1 is SNHLY, CDR2 FYNNEI. Trimming stripped 4 bases from V and 5 bases from J, with 9 bases between. The CDR3 has 13 residues. CDR3 coding DNA: TGTGCCAGCAGTGTCCAAACGGATCAGCCCCAGCATTTT. This encodes CASSVQTDQPQHF. The whole variable domain, filled in from reference TRBV2 and TRBJ1-5, reads EPEVTQTPSHQVTQMGQEVILRCVPISNHLYFYWYRQILGQKVEFLVSFYNNEISEKSEIFDDQFSVERPDGSNFTLKIRSTKLEDSAMYFCASSVQTDQPQHFGDGTRLSIL.

V gene TRBV6-2 or TRBV6-3 combines with J gene TRBJ2-1; 7 bases are shared with TRBD2. The CDR3 loop spans 17 amino acids. J gave up 5 bases and V 6 bases, and 16 bases lay outside the gene matches. Germline V CDR1 and CDR2: MNHEY, SVGEGT. CDR3 sequence reads: CASSLRPTSRFHNEQFF. DNA for the CDR3: TGTGCCAGCAGCCTACGACCGACTAGCCGCTTCCACAATGAGCAGTTCTTC.